This T cell receptor beta chain was recorded in a study of cytomegalovirus exposure and HLA in healthy donors. Findings of the study overall: Cytomegalovirus association was assigned to some 160 TCR beta chains.

A multiplex PCR was run with 60 Vbeta primers and 13 Jbeta primers. Some clones are missing from TCRdb's copy, which holds only in-frame ones; the method was immunoSEQ multiplex PCR. The repertoire has about 120,000 clones, about 75% of them found once; the top ten carry about 30%. The CDR3 sequence is 15 residues long. Germline loops: CDR1 SGHNT, CDR2 YYREEE (reference sequence). Trimming removed 0 bases at V and 8 bases at J, with 17 bases between. This clone was counted only a few times. Antigen: not known. The source of this sequence is a man in his sixties in good health and CMV-seropositive. The chain links TRBV5-4 to TRBJ1-2; D remains unclear. Sequencing input: PBMCs. CDR3 DNA: TGTGCCAGCAGCTTGGCCGGAACGGTGAGGGTAGGCTACACCTTC. Protein sequence: CASSLAGTVRVGYTF.